The 31 T cell receptor beta chains below come from one sample, sequenced in a study of blood T cell repertoires in COVID-19 (dated by TCRdb to 2020 to 2022). Library creation used the immunoSEQ multiplex PCR assay. Imported from immuneACCESS, the table was reduced by TCRdb to in-frame sequences with V and J called. These copies leave out some clones; in studies compared against another copy, an unresolved V gene accounts for under half, and the cause of the remainder is not known. In all, the sample holds fewer than 60,000 clones, and around four fifths of those were seen once. The top ten hold roughly 13% of the sample. The sequencing sample was made of peripheral blood. Receptors originate from a woman of 80 years or more with acute or convalescent COVID-19.

The gene calls are TRBV6-5 and TRBJ1-1, with D uncertain. Per germline, CDR1 MNHEY and CDR2 SVGAGI. Trimming pared 2 bases from V and 6 bases from J, leaving 10 bases between. CDR3 length: 13 residues. Here the CDR3 DNA reads TGTGCCAGCAGTTACGAGGTGTTGCCTGAAGCTTTCTTT. It specifies CASSYEVLPEAFF.

The chain joins TRBV12-5 to TRBJ1-1; D is undetermined. CDR3 length equals 13 residues. Trimming took off 2 bases at V and 4 bases at J, with 8 bases between the two ends. Germline CDR1 is LGHNT and CDR2 is FRNRAP. The CDR3 sequence is CASGLTRGTEAFF. The CDR3 DNA is TGTGCTAGTGGTTTGACTCGAGGCACTGAAGCTTTCTTT.

V gene TRBV10-3 combines with J gene TRBJ2-7, with 8 bases aligning to TRBD1. V shed 6 bases, J shed 3 bases, and the junction held 1 base outside the gene matches. The CDR3 is made up of 12 amino acids. Per germline, CDR1 ENHRY and CDR2 SYGVKD. The CDR3 sequence: CAIRGTGYEQYF. CDR3 bases: TGTGCCATCAGGGGGACAGGCTACGAGCAGTACTTC.

V gene TRBV11-3 combines with J gene TRBJ2-2, with D possibly being TRBD1 (7 bases). The CDR3 totals 15 residues. Germline V gene sequence: CDR1 SGHNT, CDR2 YENEEA. V shed 6 bases and J shed 1 base, with 12 bases lying between them. The CDR3 reads CASRRRDRNTGELFF. CDR3 coding DNA: TGTGCCAGCAGACGGCGGGACAGGAACACCGGGGAGCTGTTTTTT.

The V and J genes are TRBV30 and TRBJ1-6, with D perhaps matching TRBD1 (5 bases). The germline V gene has CDR1 GTSNPN and CDR2 SVGIG (reference sequence). This CDR3 comprises 18 residues. V was shortened by 2 bases and J by 0 bases, with 17 bases between the two germline ends. CDR3 in amino acids: CAWSSIGGTYSYNSPLHF. The CDR3 DNA sequence: TGTGCCTGGAGTAGTATCGGGGGGACTTACTCCTATAATTCACCCCTCCACTTT.

The chain has TRBV3-1 (or the pseudogene TRBV3-2) and TRBJ1-2, with 8 bases that match TRBD1. Losses at the gene ends were 3 bases for V and 4 bases for J; bases not matched to a gene: 4. The V gene's germline CDR1 is LGHDT and CDR2 YNNKEL (reference sequence). The CDR3 extends over 14 amino acids. CDR3 sequence: CASSQADRGYGYTF. The CDR3 region has the DNA TGTGCCAGCAGCCAGGCTGACAGGGGCTATGGCTACACCTTC.

The chain couples TRBV4-2 to TRBJ2-3; 14 bases match TRBD2. The CDR3 loop spans 18 amino acids. CDR1 and CDR2 from the germline V gene are LGHNA and YNFKEQ. The J segment lost 6 bases and the V segment lost 2 bases, leaving 10 bases of the junction unmatched. The CDR3 DNA sequence: TGTGCCAGCAGCCAATCACCGGGACTAGCGGGGGATTGGGATACGCAGTATTTT. Translating gives CASSQSPGLAGDWDTQYF.

The chain recombines TRBV7-9 with TRBJ1-2; the D gene is possibly TRBD1 (5 bases). V gave up 6 bases and J gave up 0 bases, with 11 bases separating them. Looked up from germline, CDR1 is SEHNR and CDR2 is FQNEAQ (reference sequence). CDR3 length: 14 amino acids. The DNA for the CDR3 is TGTGCCAGCAGTTCAGGGCTAGCTAACTATGGCTACACCTTC. Encoded protein: CASSSGLANYGYTF.

This chain joins TRBV5-5 and TRBJ1-1; D not resolved. The CDR3 is 14 amino acids. Germline assignment: CDR1 SGHKS and CDR2 YYEKEE (reference sequence). Trimming pared 0 bases from V and 2 bases from J, leaving 8 bases between. The CDR3 DNA is TGTGCCAGCAGCTTGGGTAGATCTAACACTGAAGCTTTCTTT. Its translation is CASSLGRSNTEAFF.

J is TRBJ2-7 and V is TRBV7-9; D unclear. Germline assignment: CDR1 SEHNR and CDR2 FQNEAQ (reference sequence). The CDR3 length is 13 residues. Trimming cost V 5 bases and J 2 bases, with 10 bases left between them. The CDR3 protein is CASSLGSTYEQYF. CDR3 coding DNA: TGTGCCAGCAGCCTGGGTAGCACCTACGAGCAGTACTTC.

This clone came up a few times. The DNA for the CDR3 is TGCGCCAGCAGCTCCGGACAGTCCTACGAGCAGTACTTC. Its protein product is CASSSGQSYEQYF. The chain carries TRBV5-1 and TRBJ2-7; tentatively, D is TRBD1 (6 bases). The CDR3 is 13 amino acids. V was cut by 3 bases and J by 1 base, with 8 bases left in between. Germline values: CDR1 SGHRS, CDR2 YFSETQ.

The chain employs TRBV9 and TRBJ2-7, with a weak D call TRBD1 (6 bases). This CDR3 spans 14 amino acids. The germline V gene has CDR1 SGDLS and CDR2 YYNGEE. V lost 4 bases and J 0 bases, leaving 11 bases between the germline ends. CDR3 protein: CASSPRDTSYEQYF. The DNA of the CDR3 is TGTGCCAGCAGCCCCCGGGACACCTCCTACGAGCAGTACTTC.

This clone was seen a single time. The genes are TRBV2 and TRBJ2-3; D may be TRBD2 (6 bases). The germline V gene encodes CDR1 SNHLY and CDR2 FYNNEI. V was trimmed by 6 bases and J by 8 bases, leaving 9 bases between them. This CDR3 comprises 11 residues. The CDR3 DNA follows: TGTGCCAGCAGGGAGGAGGGTACGCAGTATTTT. Its translation: CASREEGTQYF. Complete variable domain (other parts from reference TRBV2 and TRBJ2-3): EPEVTQTPSHQVTQMGQEVILRCVPISNHLYFYWYRQILGQKVEFLVSFYNNEISEKSEIFDDQFSVERPDGSNFTLKIRSTKLEDSAMYFCASREEGTQYFGPGTRLTVL.

This chain connects TRBV5-1 to TRBJ2-1; weak D call: TRBD2 (6 bases). The germline gives CDR1 SGHRS, CDR2 YFSETQ. Trimming removed 0 bases at V and 3 bases at J, with 10 bases between. The CDR3 is 15 residues long. CDR3 nucleotide sequence: TGCGCCAGCAGCTTGGATGGGGGGAACTACAATGAGCAGTTCTTC. Residues: CASSLDGGNYNEQFF.

This rearrangement joins TRBV7-3 to TRBJ1-3, with 9 bases identical to TRBD1. The CDR3 extends over 20 amino acids. The V gene end was trimmed by 3 bases and the J gene end by 2 bases; junction bases not matched to a gene: 17. Germline CDR1 SGHTA, CDR2 FQGTGA. CDR3 amino acids: CASSFVGAPLRTGAGNTIYF. The CDR3 bases are TGTGCCAGCAGCTTCGTCGGCGCCCCGCTACGGACAGGGGCTGGAAACACCATATATTTT.

This chain joins TRBV19 and TRBJ1-5; a weak D match, TRBD1 (5 bases). Trimming left V 8 bases short and J 4 bases short, with 9 bases between. Germline V gene sequence: CDR1 LNHDA, CDR2 SQIVND (reference sequence). The CDR3 is 12 residues long. As DNA, the CDR3 is TGTGCCAGTCGGAGGGGTAATCAGCCCCAGCATTTT. Its translation: CASRRGNQPQHF.

The V and J genes are TRBV3-1 (or the pseudogene TRBV3-2) and TRBJ1-5; D may be TRBD1 (5 bases). This CDR3 contains 14 residues. Trimming pared 1 base from V and 4 bases from J, leaving 8 bases between. CDR1 LGHDT and CDR2 YNNKEL come from the germline V gene (reference sequence). CDR3 sequence (DNA): TGTGCCAGCAGCCAAGGCCAGGGTAATCAGCCCCAGCATTTT. Amino acids: CASSQGQGNQPQHF.

The V and J genes are TRBV12-5 and TRBJ1-6; D unclear. Germline V gives CDR1 LGHNT, CDR2 FRNRAP. Trimming stripped 2 bases from V and 7 bases from J, with 9 bases between. The CDR3 consists of 14 residues. The CDR3: CASGLSGRNSPLHF. CDR3 in DNA: TGTGCTAGTGGTTTGTCAGGAAGAAATTCACCCCTCCACTTT.

This clone was detected once. V gene TRBV12-3 or TRBV12-4 combines with J gene TRBJ1-1; TRBD1 aligns across 7 bases. This CDR3 comprises 13 residues. The ends lost 7 bases at V and 3 bases at J; junction bases unmatched: 5. In DNA form, the CDR3 reads TGTGCCAGCACCCTCGACAGGGACACTGAAGCTTTCTTT. Protein sequence: CASTLDRDTEAFF.

The rearrangement uses TRBV6-5 and TRBJ2-2; D not certain. V was shortened by 1 base and J by 7 bases, with 10 bases between the two germline ends. CDR3 length: 14 amino acids. The V gene's germline CDR1 is MNHEY and CDR2 SVGAGI. CDR3 coding DNA: TGTGCCAGCAGTTACTTCCTAGGTCACGGGGAGCTGTTTTTT. Translated, it gives CASSYFLGHGELFF.

The gene calls are TRBV7-2 and TRBJ1-1, with D hard to call. V was shortened by 4 bases and J by 1 base, with 7 bases between the two germline ends. Germline V gives CDR1 SGHTA, CDR2 FQGNSA. The CDR3 has 13 residues. Here the CDR3 reads CASSWAKNTEAFF. As DNA, the CDR3 is TGTGCCAGCAGCTGGGCCAAGAACACTGAAGCTTTCTTT.

The chain couples TRBV7-2 to TRBJ2-1; 7 bases agree with TRBD2. Losses at the gene ends were 2 bases for V and 4 bases for J; bases not matched to a gene: 2. Germline CDR1 is SGHTA and CDR2 is FQGNSA. The CDR3 totals 14 residues. CDR3 amino acids: CASSLPSGYNEQFF. The CDR3 coding sequence is TGTGCCAGCAGCTTACCTAGCGGATACAATGAGCAGTTCTTC.

This clone was counted once. This chain uses TRBV27 with TRBJ2-5; TRBD2 matches at 13 bases. The V gene end was trimmed by 6 bases and the J gene end by 2 bases; junction bases not matched to a gene: 9. Germline values: CDR1 MNHEY, CDR2 SMNVEV (reference sequence). CDR3 length equals 17 residues. CDR3 sequence (DNA): TGTGCCAGCAGAACCCGCGGGGGACTAGCGGGGCAAGAGACCCAGTACTTC. Translated, it gives CASRTRGGLAGQETQYF.

The chain has TRBV5-8 and TRBJ2-7, with 7 bases aligning to TRBD1. Looked up from germline, CDR1 is SGHTS and CDR2 is YDEGEE. With 4 bases clipped from V and 7 bases from J, the junction kept 14 bases outside the gene matches. The CDR3 sequence is 15 residues long. The CDR3 DNA reads as TGTGCCAGCAGCAACCGGGACAGCCACCTTCGAGAGCAGTACTTC. It translates to CASSNRDSHLREQYF.

This chain connects TRBV4-1 to TRBJ2-1, with 15 bases lining up with TRBD2. Germline values: CDR1 MGHRA, CDR2 YSYEKL. V dropped 3 bases and J dropped 9; count of bases not matched to a gene: 6. The CDR3 is made up of 16 amino acids. The DNA for the CDR3 is TGCGCCAGCAGCCATCCCGGACTAGCGGGGGGGTTTGAGCAGTTCTTC. This codes for CASSHPGLAGGFEQFF.

The chain combines TRBV5-1 with TRBJ1-1, with 8 bases identical to TRBD1. The CDR3 extends over 14 amino acids. The junction had 6 bases not matched to a gene; V was cut back by 4 bases and J by 4 bases. Germline V CDR1 and CDR2: SGHRS, YFSETQ. The CDR3 sequence: CASSQGQGSTEAFF. The CDR3 DNA follows: TGCGCCAGCAGCCAAGGACAGGGTTCCACTGAAGCTTTCTTT.

This rearrangement joins TRBV19 to TRBJ1-4; TRBD1 is a possible D gene (6 bases). The CDR3 is made up of 13 amino acids. Trimming removed 3 bases at V and 7 bases at J, with 9 bases between. The germline gives CDR1 LNHDA, CDR2 SQIVND (reference sequence). DNA of the CDR3: TGTGCCAGTAGTATGACAGGCAGTGAAAAACTGTTTTTT. Translated: CASSMTGSEKLFF.

The V gene is TRBV18, the J gene TRBJ2-1, with 8 bases aligning to TRBD1. Germline V gene lookup returns CDR1 KGHSH and CDR2 LQKENI. V lost 3 bases, J lost 7 bases, and 11 bases stayed unmatched. The CDR3 contains 16 residues. The CDR3 spells CASSPPGTGSYNEQFF. In nucleotides, the CDR3 is TGTGCCAGCTCACCCCCCGGGACAGGTTCTTATAATGAGCAGTTCTTC.

The CDR3 is CASERVTGELFF. The CDR3 DNA reads as TGTGCCTCAGAGCGGGTCACCGGGGAGCTGTTTTTT. The chain combines TRBV19 with TRBJ2-2, with D possibly matching TRBD2 (6 bases). Germline-derived CDR1 and CDR2 are LNHDA and SQIVND (reference sequence). This CDR3 has 12 residues. Trimming removed 11 bases from V and 4 bases from J, with 11 bases in between.

The chain combines TRBV5-1 with TRBJ2-1; the match to TRBD2 covers 10 bases. The CDR3 length is 15 residues. Germline V gene lookup returns CDR1 SGHRS and CDR2 YFSETQ. Unmatched junction bases numbered 5, after V lost 4 bases and J lost 4 bases. CDR3 in DNA: TGCGCCAGCAGCCTACCGGGACTAGCGTACAATGAGCAGTTCTTC. Encoded protein: CASSLPGLAYNEQFF.

The chain couples TRBV19 to TRBJ1-4; 7 nucleotides agree with TRBD1. Unmatched junction bases numbered 8, after V lost 8 bases and J lost 8 bases. The germline V gene encodes CDR1 LNHDA and CDR2 SQIVND (reference sequence). The length of the CDR3 is 13 residues. The CDR3 loop reads CASHRGEREKLFF. The CDR3 DNA reads TGTGCCAGTCACAGGGGCGAACGGGAAAAACTGTTTTTT.